The 14 T cell receptor beta chains below were found in one sample sequenced in a study of blood T cells in healthy people across ages. A second PCR, run for about 7 to 11 cycles, used a sample-barcoded 5' primer plus a J-beta primer mix. TCRdb independently ran MiXCR on the 5' RACE reads; one entry per CDR3 protein. The sample records 600,000 to 1,000,000 distinct CDR3 sequences, 55% to 70% being singletons. The sample taken for sequencing was blood. The receptors derive from a man aged 25 to 40 in good health.

The rearrangement links TRBV4-2 to TRBJ2-4, with D hard to call. The J call may be incorrect, as the DNA end agrees better with TRBJ2-7. Looked up from germline, CDR1 is LGHNA and CDR2 is YNFKEQ. CDR3 length: 15 amino acids. CDR3 loop: CASSQDLLDRLEQYF. The CDR3 DNA sequence: TGTGCCAGCAGCCAAGATTTGCTTGACCGACTCGAGCAGTACTTC.

The count of this clonotype is one. V and J are TRBV5-1 and TRBJ1-2, with TRBD1 as a possible D gene (5 bases). The germline CDR1 and CDR2 sequences are SGHRS and YFSETQ. V shed 0 bases and J shed 2 bases, with 11 bases lying between them. The CDR3 extends over 15 amino acids. The CDR3 DNA follows: TGCGCCAGCAGCTTGGAGGCAGGGAGCAACTATGGCTACACCTTC. It translates to CASSLEAGSNYGYTF.

This clonotype has a handful of counts. The CDR3 protein is CASSHYNGASYEQYF. The DNA of the CDR3 is TGTGCCAGCAGCCACTATAACGGGGCGTCCTACGAGCAGTACTTC. The chain carries TRBV3-1 and TRBJ2-7; either TRBD1 or TRBD2 may supply D (5 bases each). The CDR3 consists of 15 residues. Trimming removed 3 bases from V and 1 base from J, with 13 bases in between. CDR1 and CDR2 (germline): LGHDT, YNNKEL (reference sequence).

CDR3 sequence: CASSPLPGGADYGYTF. The CDR3 nucleotides read TGTGCCAGCAGCCCCCTGCCCGGGGGCGCGGACTATGGCTACACCTTC. This chain links TRBV3-1 with TRBJ1-2; D is possibly TRBD1 (6 bases). The CDR3 runs to 16 residues. The germline V and J ends were trimmed by 4 bases and 3 bases, with 18 bases remaining between them. The germline V gene has CDR1 LGHDT and CDR2 YNNKEL (reference sequence).

A single count supports this clonotype. The chain has TRBV7-3 and TRBJ2-7, with D hard to call. This CDR3 has 12 amino acids. Trimming cost V 9 bases and J 4 bases, with 13 bases left between them. CDR1 is SGHTA, CDR2 FQGTGA, per germline. The CDR3 reads CARTDRPYEQYF. In DNA, the CDR3 is TGTGCCAGAACCGACCGCCCTTACGAGCAGTACTTC.

This clonotype was seen a few times. V usage is TRBV29-1 and J usage is TRBJ2-3; D is possibly TRBD2 (5 bases). CDR1 and CDR2 from the germline V gene are SQVTM and ANQGSEA. Trimming stripped 4 bases from V and 11 bases from J, with 13 bases between. This CDR3 has 11 residues. CDR3 protein: CSVGMARVQYF. The CDR3 nucleotides read TGCAGCGTTGGAATGGCGCGGGTGCAGTATTTT.

The chain employs TRBV28 and TRBJ2-3, with unresolved D. The V and J ends lost 10 bases and 2 bases respectively, with 13 bases between them. Germline V lookup: CDR1 MDHEN, CDR2 SYDVKM. The CDR3 loop spans 13 amino acids. Written as DNA, the CDR3 is TGTGCCACCCGTGTGGGAAACACAGATACGCAGTATTTT. The encoded protein is CATRVGNTDTQYF. The complete variable domain, with remaining parts taken from reference TRBV28 and TRBJ2-3, reads DVKVTQSSRYLVKRTGEKVFLECVQDMDHENMFWYRQDPGLGLRLIYFSYDVKMKEKGDIPEGYSVSREKKERFSLILESASTNQTSMYLCATRVGNTDTQYFGPGTRLTVL.

The rearrangement joins TRBV20-1 to TRBJ1-6, with D unresolved. The CDR3 contains 13 residues. Trimming stripped 6 bases from V and 6 bases from J, with 12 bases between. Germline V gene lookup returns CDR1 DFQATT and CDR2 SNEGSKA (reference sequence). The CDR3: CSALDKPNSPLHF. The CDR3 coding sequence is TGCAGTGCCCTCGACAAGCCTAATTCACCCCTCCACTTT.

This chain links TRBV28 with TRBJ1-4; the D is unclear. CDR1 is MDHEN, CDR2 SYDVKM, per germline. V was shortened by 4 bases and J by 0 bases, with 6 bases between the two germline ends. This CDR3 contains 14 residues. The CDR3 DNA reads TGTGCCAGCAGTTCATTCCCAACTAATGAAAAACTGTTTTTT. Its translation is CASSSFPTNEKLFF.

V and J are TRBV6-2 or TRBV6-3 and TRBJ2-7; D remains ambiguous. The CDR3 length is 12 residues. Germline loops: CDR1 MNHEY, CDR2 SVGEGT. V was clipped by 6 bases and J by 4 bases, with 10 bases between them. Here the CDR3 reads CASSVRSYEQYF. The CDR3, as DNA: TGTGCCAGCAGCGTCAGGTCGTACGAGCAGTACTTC.

This chain uses TRBV6-2 or TRBV6-3 with TRBJ2-1, with 10 bases lining up with TRBD1. After removal of 6 bases from V and 4 bases from J, the junction contained 3 bases not matched to a gene. The CDR3 runs 14 residues. Germline V gene lookup returns CDR1 MNHEY and CDR2 SVGEGT. CDR3 residues: CASSGQGVYNEQFF. CDR3 nucleotide sequence: TGTGCCAGCAGCGGACAGGGGGTATACAATGAGCAGTTCTTC.

V is TRBV29-1 and J is TRBJ2-1, with 10 bases matching TRBD2. The germline CDR1 and CDR2 sequences are SQVTM and ANQGSEA. Losses at the gene ends were 4 bases for V and 9 bases for J; bases not matched to a gene: 9. The CDR3 covers 14 residues. The CDR3 sequence is CSVVILAGVSEQFF. Written as DNA, the CDR3 is TGCAGCGTTGTTATTCTAGCGGGAGTGAGTGAGCAGTTCTTC.

The chain links TRBV6-1 to TRBJ2-5; 9 bases fit TRBD1. The J call may be wrong; the DNA end is better matched by TRBJ2-7. From germline, CDR1 is MNHNS and CDR2 SASEGT. The CDR3 has 14 residues. CDR3 amino acids: CASSTGQGVYEQYF. The DNA of the CDR3 is TGTGCCAGCAGCACGGGACAGGGAGTCTACGAGCAGTACTTC.

This clonotype was detected once. The gene calls are TRBV20-1 and TRBJ2-1; 8 bases are a match to TRBD1. Looked up from germline, CDR1 is DFQATT and CDR2 is SNEGSKA (reference sequence). V shed 0 bases, J shed 8 bases, and the junction held 12 bases outside the gene matches. This CDR3 spans 16 amino acids. DNA of the CDR3: TGCAGTGCTAGAGATCTTCACGGACAGGGTGGCGATGAGCAGTTCTTC. Its protein is CSARDLHGQGGDEQFF.